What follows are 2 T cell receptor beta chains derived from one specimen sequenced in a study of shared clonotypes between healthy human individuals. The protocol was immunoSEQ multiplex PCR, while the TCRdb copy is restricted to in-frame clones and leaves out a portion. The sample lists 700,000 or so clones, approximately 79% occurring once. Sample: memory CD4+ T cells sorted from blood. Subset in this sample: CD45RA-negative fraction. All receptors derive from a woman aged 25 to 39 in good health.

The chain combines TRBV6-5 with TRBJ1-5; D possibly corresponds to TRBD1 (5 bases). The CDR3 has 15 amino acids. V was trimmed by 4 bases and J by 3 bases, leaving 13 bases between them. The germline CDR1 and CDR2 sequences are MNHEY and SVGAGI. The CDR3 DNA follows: TGTGCCAGCAGTTTCCAGGAAGGGGACAATCAGCCCCAGCATTTT. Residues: CASSFQEGDNQPQHF.

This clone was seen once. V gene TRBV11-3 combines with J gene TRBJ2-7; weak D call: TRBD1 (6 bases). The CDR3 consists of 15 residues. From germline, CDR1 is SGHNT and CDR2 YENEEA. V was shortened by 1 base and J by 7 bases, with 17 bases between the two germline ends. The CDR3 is CASSLGGQGLDEQYF. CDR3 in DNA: TGTGCCAGCAGCTTAGGGGGGCAGGGTCTGGATGAGCAGTACTTC.